Below are 15 T cell receptor beta chains sequenced from a single sample in a study of T cells after yellow fever vaccination. TCRdb re-derived calls from the 5' RACE reads in MiXCR, one entry per CDR3 protein. The repertoire holds approximately 150,000 distinct CDR3 sequences, with approximately 9.7% as singletons. This specimen consisted of CD8+ T cells sorted from PBMCs, obtained 45 days after the yellow fever booster vaccination. The receptor source for this set is a man between 18 and 35 years old who received the YFV17D yellow fever vaccine.

This clonotype was counted at least ten times. The gene calls are TRBV6-1 and TRBJ1-2, with D uncertain. This CDR3 has 12 amino acids. Trimming cost V 1 base and J 14 bases, with 14 bases left between them. Per germline, CDR1 MNHNS and CDR2 SASEGT. The CDR3 sequence is CASSEVSGFSTF. Written as DNA, the CDR3 is TGTGCCAGCAGTGAAGTGTCCGGGTTTTCGACCTTC.

This clonotype was detected many times. The chain links TRBV4-3 to TRBJ1-1; no clear D gene. V was shortened by 3 bases and J by 4 bases, with 12 bases between the two germline ends. Germline-derived CDR1 and CDR2 are LGHNA and YSLEER. The CDR3 contains 14 residues. CDR3 sequence reads: CASSQRPLGTEAFF. CDR3 DNA sequence: TGCGCCAGCAGCCAGAGGCCGCTGGGCACTGAAGCTTTCTTT.

This rearrangement joins TRBV2 to TRBJ1-2, with 8 bases lining up with TRBD1. V shed 5 bases, J shed 6 bases, and the junction held 8 bases outside the gene matches. The CDR3 runs 14 residues. Germline CDR1 reads SNHLY; CDR2 reads FYNNEI. CDR3 amino acids: CASSSRGQMDGYTF. The DNA for the CDR3 is TGTGCCAGCAGTTCCAGGGGGCAGATGGATGGCTACACCTTC.

This clonotype has only a few counts. The chain couples TRBV5-5 to TRBJ1-1; D unresolved. This CDR3 spans 17 amino acids. From germline, CDR1 is SGHKS and CDR2 YYEKEE (reference sequence). Trimming took off 4 bases at V and 0 bases at J, with 19 bases between the two ends. In nucleotides, the CDR3 is TGTGCCAGCAGCCCTCAAACCCCAGGCCCCATGAACACTGAAGCTTTCTTT. This sequence encodes CASSPQTPGPMNTEAFF.

This clonotype was observed a few times. This chain connects TRBV29-1 to TRBJ2-3; the D is unclear. V dropped 4 bases and J dropped 5 bases, with 4 bases sitting between them. CDR3 size: 10 residues. CDR1 and CDR2 from the germline V gene are SQVTM and ANQGSEA. The CDR3 nucleotides read TGCAGCGTTGTTAAAGATACGCAGTATTTT. This sequence encodes CSVVKDTQYF.

This clonotype has just a few counts. The rearrangement joins TRBV12-3 or TRBV12-4 to TRBJ2-5; 9 nucleotides match TRBD1. The CDR3 has 15 residues. Germline trimming cut 1 base from V and 5 bases from J; bases unmatched to any gene: 5. Written as DNA, the CDR3 is TGTGCCAGCAGTTTAGTACAGGGGGCATCGGAGACCCAGTACTTC. Its translation: CASSLVQGASETQYF.

Many counts were recorded for this clonotype. The chain recombines TRBV4-3 with TRBJ2-1; D uncertain. The V gene's germline CDR1 is LGHNA and CDR2 YSLEER. The ends were cut back, 1 base at V and 0 bases at J, with 7 bases in the middle. The CDR3 consists of 15 residues. CDR3 amino acids: CASSQGSSSYNEQFF. DNA for the CDR3: TGCGCCAGCAGCCAAGGCTCGAGCTCCTACAATGAGCAGTTCTTC.

This clonotype was found many times. The chain is built from TRBV4-1 and TRBJ1-1; D unclear. The CDR3 has 13 amino acids. Germline V lookup: CDR1 MGHRA, CDR2 YSYEKL. V lost 4 bases, J lost 4 bases, and 10 bases lay in between. The CDR3 DNA sequence: TGCGCCAGCAGCCTACCCGAGAGCACTGAAGCTTTCTTT. As protein: CASSLPESTEAFF.

This clonotype was picked up a small number of times. The chain couples TRBV4-1 to TRBJ2-7, with 7 bases aligning to TRBD2. Germline CDR1 MGHRA, CDR2 YSYEKL. The CDR3 length is 18 residues. With V trimmed by 0 bases and J by 3 bases, 14 bases remained unmatched. The CDR3 loop is CASSQDGRSQRDYYEQYV. Written as DNA, the CDR3 is TGCGCCAGCAGCCAAGATGGCCGGTCCCAAAGGGACTACTACGAGCAGTACGTC.

In this sample, this clonotype turned up a few times. The rearrangement uses TRBV5-6 and TRBJ2-1, with TRBD2 matching over 14 bases. V lost 4 bases, J lost 4 bases, and 4 bases stayed unmatched. CDR3 length: 16 residues. Germline CDR1 SGHDT, CDR2 YYEEEE. In DNA form, the CDR3 reads TGTGCCAGCAGCGAGGGACTAGCGGGGGTGTACAATGAGCAGTTCTTC. Translated, it gives CASSEGLAGVYNEQFF.

The genes are TRBV5-1 and TRBJ2-3, with D possibly TRBD1 on 5 matching bases. The germline gives CDR1 SGHRS, CDR2 YFSETQ. CDR3 length: 14 residues. Trimming took 1 base from V and 0 from J, leaving 6 bases between them. CDR3 loop: CASSLTGSTDTQYF. CDR3 bases: TGCGCCAGCAGCTTGACAGGAAGCACAGATACGCAGTATTTT. Supplemented by reference TRBV5-1 and TRBJ2-3, the full variable domain reads KAGVTQTPRYLIKTRGQQVTLSCSPISGHRSVSWYQQTPGQGLQFLFEYFSETQRNKGNFPGRFSGRQFSNSRSEMNVSTLELGDSALYLCASSLTGSTDTQYFGPGTRLTVL.

The chain employs TRBV5-6 and TRBJ2-7; D unresolved. CDR3 size: 16 residues. V was shortened by 0 bases and J by 1 base, with 14 bases between the two germline ends. Germline CDR1 reads SGHDT; CDR2 reads YYEEEE. As DNA, the CDR3 is TGTGCCAGCAGCTTGGTCGCCAGAAAAGGGTCCTACGAGCAGTACGTC. As protein: CASSLVARKGSYEQYV.

The chain links TRBV20-1 to TRBJ2-3; D is undetermined. V was shortened by 3 bases and J by 0 bases, with 4 bases between the two germline ends. Germline CDR1 and CDR2: DFQATT and SNEGSKA (reference sequence). The CDR3 loop spans 12 amino acids. The CDR3 loop reads CSASISTDTQYF. DNA for the CDR3: TGCAGTGCTAGCATTAGCACAGATACGCAGTATTTT.

The chain is built from TRBV6-6 and TRBJ2-1; 15 bases map to TRBD2. V shed 2 bases and J 6 bases; nucleotides not matched to a gene: 2. Germline V gene lookup returns CDR1 MNHNY and CDR2 SVGAGI (reference sequence). The CDR3 is 16 residues long. CDR3 sequence: CASSYGTSGGLNEQFF. DNA for the CDR3: TGTGCCAGCAGTTACGGGACTAGCGGGGGGCTCAATGAGCAGTTCTTC.

The gene calls are TRBV4-1 and TRBJ1-5; TRBD1 aligns across 8 bases. The V segment lost 3 bases and the J segment 3 bases; nucleotides outside the gene matches: 1. Germline assignment: CDR1 MGHRA and CDR2 YSYEKL. This CDR3 spans 14 amino acids. CDR3 nucleotides: TGCGCCAGCAGCCAGGGACAGGTCAATCAGCCCCAGCATTTT. Residues: CASSQGQVNQPQHF.